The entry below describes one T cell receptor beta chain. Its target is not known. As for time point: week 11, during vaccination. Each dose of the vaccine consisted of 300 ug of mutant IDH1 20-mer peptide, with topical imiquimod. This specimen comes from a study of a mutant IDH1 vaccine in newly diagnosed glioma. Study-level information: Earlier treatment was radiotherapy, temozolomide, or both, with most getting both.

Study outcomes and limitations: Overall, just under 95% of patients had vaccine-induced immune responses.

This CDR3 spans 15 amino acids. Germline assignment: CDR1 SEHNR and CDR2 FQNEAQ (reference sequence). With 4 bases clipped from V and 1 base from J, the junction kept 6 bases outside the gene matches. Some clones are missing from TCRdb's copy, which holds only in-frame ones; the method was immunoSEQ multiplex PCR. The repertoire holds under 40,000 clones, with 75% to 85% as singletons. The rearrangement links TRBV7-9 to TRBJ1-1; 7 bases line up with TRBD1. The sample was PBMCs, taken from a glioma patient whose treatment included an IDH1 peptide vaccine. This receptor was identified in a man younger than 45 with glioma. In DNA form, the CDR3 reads TGTGCCAGCAGCTCCTGGACAGGACCGAACACTGAAGCTTTCTTT. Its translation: CASSSWTGPNTEAFF.